Described below is a single T cell receptor beta chain sequence and its context. Assay used: immunoSEQ multiplex PCR; TCRdb lists only in-frame clones, some missing. Counted here are 80,000 to 95,000 clones, about 93% occurring once; the ten biggest clones make up about 1.1%. This specimen belongs to a study of cytomegalovirus exposure and HLA in healthy donors. V was shortened by 1 base and J by 10 bases, with 14 bases between the two germline ends. From germline, CDR1 is SSHAT and CDR2 FNYEAQ (reference sequence). The CDR3 loop spans 14 amino acids. The TCR comes from a young woman in good health and CMV-seropositive. Input material: PBMCs. This chain connects TRBV7-7 to TRBJ2-1, with D perhaps TRBD2 (5 bases). CDR3 DNA: TGTGCCAGCAGCTTAGGCGGCAGATCTAGCGAGCAGTTCTTC. Translating gives CASSLGGRSSEQFF.